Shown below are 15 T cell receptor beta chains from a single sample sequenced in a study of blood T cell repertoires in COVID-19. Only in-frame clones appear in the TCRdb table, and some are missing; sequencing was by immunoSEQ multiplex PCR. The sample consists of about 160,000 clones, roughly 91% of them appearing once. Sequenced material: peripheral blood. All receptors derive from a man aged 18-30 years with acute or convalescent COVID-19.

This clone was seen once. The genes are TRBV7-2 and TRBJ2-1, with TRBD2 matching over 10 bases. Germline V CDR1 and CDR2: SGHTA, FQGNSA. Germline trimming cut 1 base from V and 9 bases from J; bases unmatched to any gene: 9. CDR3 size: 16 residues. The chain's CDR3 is CASSLESSGRGVEQFF. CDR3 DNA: TGTGCCAGCAGCTTAGAGTCCAGCGGGAGGGGGGTTGAGCAGTTCTTC.

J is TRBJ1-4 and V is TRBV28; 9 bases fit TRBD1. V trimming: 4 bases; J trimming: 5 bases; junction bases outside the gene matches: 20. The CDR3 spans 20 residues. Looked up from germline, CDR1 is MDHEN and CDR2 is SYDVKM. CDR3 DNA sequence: TGTGCCAGCAGTTCCAGCTGGGGACAGGGCTGGGAGCGCAAAAATGAAAAACTGTTTTTT. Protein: CASSSSWGQGWERKNEKLFF. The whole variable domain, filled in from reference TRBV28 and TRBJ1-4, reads DVKVTQSSRYLVKRTGEKVFLECVQDMDHENMFWYRQDPGLGLRLIYFSYDVKMKEKGDIPEGYSVSREKKERFSLILESASTNQTSMYLCASSSSWGQGWERKNEKLFFGSGTQLSVL.

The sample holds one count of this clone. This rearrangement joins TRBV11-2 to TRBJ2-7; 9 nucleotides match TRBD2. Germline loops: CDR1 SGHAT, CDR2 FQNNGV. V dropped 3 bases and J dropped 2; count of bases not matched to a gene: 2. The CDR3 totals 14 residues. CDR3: CASSFSGSAYEQYF. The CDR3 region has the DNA TGTGCCAGCAGCTTTAGCGGGAGTGCCTACGAGCAGTACTTC.

CDR3 protein: CASSLDVGDQETQYF. The DNA of the CDR3 is TGCGCCAGCAGCTTAGACGTAGGAGACCAAGAGACCCAGTACTTC. The chain recombines TRBV5-1 with TRBJ2-5; D is undetermined. The CDR3 runs 15 residues. Germline CDR1 is SGHRS and CDR2 is YFSETQ. The V end lost 2 bases, the J end lost 0 bases, and 11 bases lay between the germline ends.

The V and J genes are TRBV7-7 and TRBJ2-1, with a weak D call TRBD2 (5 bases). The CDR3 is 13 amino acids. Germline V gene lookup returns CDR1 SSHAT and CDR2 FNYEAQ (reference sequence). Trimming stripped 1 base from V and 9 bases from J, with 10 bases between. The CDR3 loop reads CASSLGEGSEQFF. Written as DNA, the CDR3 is TGTGCCAGCAGCTTAGGTGAAGGGAGTGAGCAGTTCTTC.

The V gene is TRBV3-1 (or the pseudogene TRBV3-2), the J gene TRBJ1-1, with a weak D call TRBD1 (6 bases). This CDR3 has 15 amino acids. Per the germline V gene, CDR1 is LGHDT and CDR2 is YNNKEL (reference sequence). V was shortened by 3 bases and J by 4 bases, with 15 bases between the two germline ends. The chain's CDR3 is CASSQNRVVGTEAFF. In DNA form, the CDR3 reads TGTGCCAGCAGCCAGAACAGGGTGGTAGGCACTGAAGCTTTCTTT.

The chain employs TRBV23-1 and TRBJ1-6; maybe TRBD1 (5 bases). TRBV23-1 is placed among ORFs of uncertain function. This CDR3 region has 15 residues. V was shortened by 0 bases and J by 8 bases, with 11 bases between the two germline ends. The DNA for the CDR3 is TGCGCCAGCAGTCAATCGGAGGGGCCGGATTCACCCCTCCACTTT. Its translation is CASSQSEGPDSPLHF.

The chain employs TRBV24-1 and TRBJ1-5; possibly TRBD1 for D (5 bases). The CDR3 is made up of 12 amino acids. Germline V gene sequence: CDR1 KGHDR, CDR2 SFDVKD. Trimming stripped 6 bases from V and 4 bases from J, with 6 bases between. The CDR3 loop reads CATSRGNQPQHF. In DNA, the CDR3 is TGTGCCACCAGTCGGGGGAATCAGCCCCAGCATTTT.

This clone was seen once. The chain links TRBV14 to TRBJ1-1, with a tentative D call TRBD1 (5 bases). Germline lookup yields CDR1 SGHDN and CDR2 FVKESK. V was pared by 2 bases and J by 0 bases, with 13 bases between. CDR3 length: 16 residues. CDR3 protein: CASSQTRQFMNTEAFF. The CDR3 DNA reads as TGTGCCAGCAGCCAAACCCGACAGTTCATGAACACTGAAGCTTTCTTT.

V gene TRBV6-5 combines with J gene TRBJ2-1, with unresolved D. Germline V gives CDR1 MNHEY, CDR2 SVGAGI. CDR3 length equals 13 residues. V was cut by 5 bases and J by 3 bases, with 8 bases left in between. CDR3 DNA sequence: TGTGCCAGCAGTCCCCTATTCTACAATGAGCAGTTCTTC. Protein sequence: CASSPLFYNEQFF.

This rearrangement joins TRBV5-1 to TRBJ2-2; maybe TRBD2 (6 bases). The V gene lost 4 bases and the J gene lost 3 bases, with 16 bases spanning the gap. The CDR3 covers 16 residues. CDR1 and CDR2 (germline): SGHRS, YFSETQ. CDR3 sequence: CASSPSERAYTGELFF. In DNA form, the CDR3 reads TGCGCCAGCAGCCCAAGTGAGCGGGCCTACACCGGGGAGCTGTTTTTT.

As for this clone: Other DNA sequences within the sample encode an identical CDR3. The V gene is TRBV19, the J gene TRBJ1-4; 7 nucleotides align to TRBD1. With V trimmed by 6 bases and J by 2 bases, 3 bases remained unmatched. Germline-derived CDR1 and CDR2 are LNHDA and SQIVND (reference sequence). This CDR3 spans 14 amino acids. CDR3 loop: CASSPTGTNEKLFF. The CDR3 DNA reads TGTGCCAGTAGCCCGACAGGGACTAATGAAAAACTGTTTTTT.

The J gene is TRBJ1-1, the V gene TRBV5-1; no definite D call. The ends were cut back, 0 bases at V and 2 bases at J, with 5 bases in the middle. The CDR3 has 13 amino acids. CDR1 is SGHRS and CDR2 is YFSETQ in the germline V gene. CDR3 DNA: TGCGCCAGCAGCTTGGCGTTTAACACTGAAGCTTTCTTT. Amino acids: CASSLAFNTEAFF.

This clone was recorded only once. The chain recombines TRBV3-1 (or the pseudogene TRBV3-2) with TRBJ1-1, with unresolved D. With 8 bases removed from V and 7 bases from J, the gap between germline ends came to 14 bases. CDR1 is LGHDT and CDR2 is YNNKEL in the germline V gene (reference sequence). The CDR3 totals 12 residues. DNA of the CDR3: TGTGCCAGCCTTAATAGTTTCCGTGAAGCTTTCTTT. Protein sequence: CASLNSFREAFF.

CDR3 in amino acids: CTSSQSQGAGGPAGELFF. CDR3 bases: TGCACCAGCAGCCAGTCCCAGGGAGCGGGGGGCCCCGCCGGGGAGCTGTTTTTT. The chain recombines TRBV1 with TRBJ2-2; TRBD2, the table's D call, was not compared with the DNA. TRBV1 is deemed a pseudogene. The CDR3 extends over 18 amino acids.